The rows below give T cell receptor beta chains drawn from one sample of a study of T cells in localized non-small cell lung cancer. Clones were sequenced by immunoSEQ multiplex PCR, and TCRdb holds only the in-frame ones, with some missing. The sample contains tens of thousands of clones, around 86% of which appear only once. The sequenced sample was peripheral blood, obtained before any cancer treatment. These receptor sequences come from a male donor aged 60 or over with stage III squamous cell lung carcinoma. The CDR3 runs from the conserved cysteine through the conserved F or W. The order of the fields is clone size, V gene, J gene, CDR3 protein. Size is stated for part of the rows, as once, few or many counts, or as a class when the clone is expanded.

>-|TRBV19|TRBJ2-1
CASSLGTSGNNEQFF
>-|TRBV6-5|TRBJ1-1
CASSLPNTEAFF
>-|TRBV5-4|TRBJ2-7
CASSLRRVSSYEQYF
>-|TRBV7-7|TRBJ2-3
CASSGGGGDTQYF
>-|TRBV5-6|TRBJ2-1
CASSLGLAPNNEQFF
>-|TRBV5-4|TRBJ1-6
CASSAGTSNNSPLHF
>-|TRBV7-3|TRBJ2-1
CASSLGGGEQFF
>-|TRBV6-1|TRBJ1-6
CASSPLYFSNSPLHF
>-|TRBV5-5|TRBJ2-1
CASSLDGRSYNEQFF
>-|TRBV7-9|TRBJ1-1
CASSQERNTEAFF
>once|TRBV11-1|TRBJ1-4
CASSLNVNEKLFF
>-|TRBV18|TRBJ1-5
CASSQGDRNNQPQHF
>-|TRBV27|TRBJ2-6
CASSLTSVGANVLTF
>-|TRBV27|TRBJ2-7
CASSYGRAQNYEQYF
>-|TRBV10-3|TRBJ1-1
CAISEQIGTGRANTEAFF
>-|TRBV18|TRBJ2-3
CASSMGGPGDTQYF
>few|TRBV7-6|TRBJ2-2
CASSLPLRDRGRTGELFF
>-|TRBV10-3|TRBJ1-1
CAIGRQGTLNTEAFF
>-|TRBV29-1|TRBJ1-2
CSVAWAGTPHTF
>-|TRBV5-4|TRBJ1-2
CASSIRGLSGYTF
>-|TRBV7-9|TRBJ1-1
CASSSGGTVEAFF
>-|TRBV6-5|TRBJ2-1
CASSFSAGTSYNEQFF
>-|TRBV9|TRBJ1-5
CASSPGLNQPQHF
>-|TRBV18|TRBJ2-1
CASSLRTGSGNEQFF
>-|TRBV11-2|TRBJ2-2
CASSPMRELFF
>-|TRBV29-1|TRBJ2-7
CSVRPGTGVYEQYF
>-|TRBV4-3|TRBJ2-3
CASSKGQSSGTILSTDTQYF
>-|TRBV6-5|TRBJ1-1
CASSLVPQGLTEAFF
>-|TRBV5-4|TRBJ2-3
CASSLVGGYDTQYF
>-|TRBV6-6|TRBJ2-1
CASSYGRDRGFF
>-|TRBV7-3|TRBJ1-1
CASSIFKNTEAFF
>-|TRBV29-1|TRBJ2-7
CSVRDPEQYF
>once|TRBV5-4|TRBJ1-1
CASSLVGRPEAFF
>-|TRBV27|TRBJ2-5
CASSPIGGGPRETQYF
>-|TRBV2|TRBJ1-1
CASSRDRGLGDTEAFF
>once|TRBV6-4|TRBJ2-2
CASSDSPGGPTGELFF
>-|TRBV11-2|TRBJ2-1
CASSLAGLAGSYNEQFF
>-|TRBV7-9|TRBJ1-1
CASSFGSPEAFF
>-|TRBV5-6|TRBJ1-5
CASSLGGTGHQPQHF
>-|TRBV27|TRBJ2-1
CASSILAGEGFEQFF
>-|TRBV6-5|TRBJ2-7
CASSPERYEQYF
>once|TRBV7-9|TRBJ1-5
CASSLDGGSQPQHF
>once|TRBV7-8|TRBJ2-5
CASSWRDRQETQYF
>-|TRBV6-1|TRBJ2-1
CASSEDSGLAISYNEQFF
>-|TRBV4-2|TRBJ1-5
CASSQDRGNQPQHF
>-|TRBV7-9|TRBJ2-7
CASSFRDRGSYEQYF
>-|TRBV19|TRBJ2-2
CASSIRQDTGELFF
>-|TRBV27|TRBJ2-5
CASSSQGSGRAETQYF
>-|TRBV11-3|TRBJ2-7
CASSLPGLAETYEQYF
>-|TRBV11-2|TRBJ2-3
CASSWIADTQYF
>-|TRBV7-8|TRBJ1-1
CASSLFALGGAGVVEAFF
>-|TRBV7-9|TRBJ2-7
CASSQFGVSYEQYF
>-|TRBV7-9|TRBJ1-1
CASSPGGPNTEAFF
>-|TRBV9|TRBJ2-7
CASSPTGAVYEQYF